These 18 T cell receptor beta chains originate from one sample sequenced in a study of CD8 T cells in Susac syndrome. Reverse transcription of about 0.5 to 1 ug RNA used random hexamers. Each CDR3 protein is one row after TCRdb ran MiXCR on the immunoSEQ multiplex PCR reads. The sample gives 150,000 to 200,000 distinct CDR3 sequences, approximately 93% of which show up once; roughly 0.1% is in the top ten. The specimen sequenced was CD4+ T cells from PBMCs. The receptors derive from a human donor with multiple sclerosis.

The rearrangement links TRBV7-2 to TRBJ2-5; the match to TRBD2 covers 9 bases. The CDR3 spans 16 residues. The germline gives CDR1 SGHTA, CDR2 FQGNSA. Trimming cost V 5 bases and J 4 bases; bases outside gene matches: 11. The DNA for the CDR3 is TGTGCCAGCAGCCCCCCGGGGGATAGCGGGAGAGAGACCCAGTACTTC. This translates into CASSPPGDSGRETQYF.

The table lists this clonotype with a count of one. The V call is TRBV2, the J call TRBJ2-7, with TRBD2 matching 8 bases. The junction had 2 bases not matched to a gene; V was cut back by 6 bases and J by 4 bases. The V gene's germline CDR1 is SNHLY and CDR2 FYNNEI. There are 12 residues in the CDR3. CDR3 amino acids: CASRLAAYEQYF. CDR3 nucleotide sequence: TGTGCCAGCAGACTAGCGGCTTACGAGCAGTACTTC.

This sequence joins TRBV4-2 and TRBJ1-4; D call uncertain. V shed 1 base and J shed 0 bases, with 15 bases lying between them. Per the germline V gene, CDR1 is LGHNA and CDR2 is YNFKEQ. This CDR3 region has 18 residues. CDR3 residues: CASSQGVQTFATNEKLFF. DNA of the CDR3: TGTGCCAGCAGCCAAGGGGTACAGACCTTTGCAACTAATGAAAAACTGTTTTTT.

This clonotype appeared a single time. The rearrangement links TRBV7-9 to TRBJ2-7, with no clear D. Germline lookup yields CDR1 SEHNR and CDR2 FQNEAQ (reference sequence). This CDR3 contains 13 residues. V was cut by 4 bases and J by 2 bases, with 9 bases left in between. The CDR3 loop reads CASSSATTYEQYF. As DNA, the CDR3 is TGTGCCAGCAGCTCCGCGACAACCTACGAGCAGTACTTC.

In nucleotides, the CDR3 is TGTGCCAGCAGCTTGTTCGAAGACACAGATACGCAGTATTTT. It specifies CASSLFEDTDTQYF. The genes are TRBV7-9 and TRBJ2-3; no reliable D call. V gave up 3 bases and J gave up 2 bases, with 9 bases separating them. Looked up from germline, CDR1 is SEHNR and CDR2 is FQNEAQ (reference sequence). The CDR3 loop spans 14 amino acids.

This clonotype occurred once. CDR3: CATSEGGTGELFF. For the CDR3, the DNA is TGTGCCACCAGTGAAGGGGGGACCGGGGAGCTGTTTTTT. This chain joins TRBV24-1 and TRBJ2-2, with D perhaps being TRBD1 or TRBD2 (6 bases each). The germline V gene encodes CDR1 KGHDR and CDR2 SFDVKD. There are 13 residues in the CDR3. V was cut by 4 bases and J by 5 bases, with 7 bases left in between.

The rearrangement links TRBV24-1 to TRBJ2-5; TRBD2 matches at 8 bases. The CDR3 is 14 residues long. J lost 4 bases, V lost 3 bases, and 3 bases had no gene match. Germline CDR1 KGHDR, CDR2 SFDVKD. CDR3 coding DNA: TGTGCCACCAGTGATCCCGGGAGGGTAGAGACCCAGTACTTC. Protein sequence: CATSDPGRVETQYF.

The gene calls are TRBV29-1 and TRBJ1-4; D may be TRBD1 (5 bases). The V end was cut by 3 bases, the J end by 7 bases, with 9 bases between. The CDR3 loop spans 12 amino acids. CDR1 and CDR2 (germline): SQVTM, ANQGSEA. CDR3 DNA: TGCAGCGTTGAGGCGGGGCGTGAAAAACTGTTTTTT. Protein sequence: CSVEAGREKLFF.

The J gene is TRBJ2-1, the V gene TRBV9, with 12 bases lining up with TRBD2. Germline values: CDR1 SGDLS, CDR2 YYNGEE. V was clipped by 4 bases and J by 6 bases; unmatched bases: 2. This CDR3 contains 14 residues. CDR3 amino acids: CASSQTSGGNEQFF. The CDR3 DNA follows: TGTGCCAGCAGCCAGACTAGCGGGGGCAATGAGCAGTTCTTC.

V gene TRBV6-1 combines with J gene TRBJ2-5; D uncertain. Germline CDR1 and CDR2: MNHNS and SASEGT. There are 12 residues in the CDR3. The V gene lost 5 bases and the J gene lost 4 bases, with 8 bases spanning the gap. Here the CDR3 DNA reads TGTGCCAGCAGTTTCACGGGAGAGACCCAGTACTTC. It encodes CASSFTGETQYF.

The V gene is TRBV7-9, the J gene TRBJ1-1; TRBD1 aligns across 9 bases. Trimming at V came to 5 bases and at J to 5 bases, leaving 6 bases not matched to a gene. The CDR3 length is 14 residues. Germline V gives CDR1 SEHNR, CDR2 FQNEAQ (reference sequence). CDR3 residues: CASSIQGARTEAFF. The CDR3 nucleotides read TGTGCCAGCAGCATACAGGGGGCGCGAACTGAAGCTTTCTTT.

The V call is TRBV15, the J call TRBJ2-5, with D maybe TRBD1 (6 bases). CDR1 and CDR2 from the germline V gene are LNHNV and YYDKDF (reference sequence). Trimming stripped 2 bases from V and 2 bases from J, with 12 bases between. The CDR3 has 15 amino acids. The CDR3 coding sequence is TGTGCCACCAGCAGAACTACAGGGCCACAAGAGACCCAGTACTTC. Translating it yields CATSRTTGPQETQYF.

The chain combines TRBV20-1 with TRBJ1-4; D remains ambiguous. Germline-derived CDR1 and CDR2 are DFQATT and SNEGSKA (reference sequence). CDR3 length equals 14 residues. V shed 6 bases and J shed 7 bases, with 18 bases lying between them. CDR3 loop: CSAAIDGYGEKLFF. The CDR3 coding sequence is TGCAGTGCCGCCATTGATGGGTATGGTGAAAAACTGTTTTTT.

The V gene is TRBV20-1, the J gene TRBJ1-5, with 8 bases matching TRBD1. The CDR3 length is 13 residues. V shed 6 bases and J 3 bases; nucleotides not matched to a gene: 4. CDR1 and CDR2 (germline): DFQATT, SNEGSKA (reference sequence). The CDR3 loop reads CSAPGQDNQPQHF. The DNA of the CDR3 is TGCAGTGCCCCGGGACAGGACAATCAGCCCCAGCATTTT.

The chain has TRBV20-1 and TRBJ2-3; D gene uncertain. Germline CDR1 is DFQATT and CDR2 is SNEGSKA (reference sequence). This CDR3 region has 14 residues. V was clipped by 3 bases and J by 1 base, with 11 bases between them. CDR3 bases: TGCAGTGCTAGTGGGCGTACAGGCACAGATACGCAGTATTTT. It codes for CSASGRTGTDTQYF.

This chain uses TRBV20-1 with TRBJ2-7; 11 bases match TRBD1. Germline V CDR1 and CDR2: DFQATT, SNEGSKA (reference sequence). This CDR3 spans 13 amino acids. Trimming removed 3 bases from V and 4 bases from J; junction bases left unmatched: 2. For the CDR3, the DNA is TGCAGTGCTAGCCGGGACAGGGGGTACGAGCAGTACTTC. Protein: CSASRDRGYEQYF.

In its sample, this clonotype was seen once. J is TRBJ2-1 and V is TRBV5-4, with D possibly TRBD2 on 5 matching bases. Germline lookup yields CDR1 SGHNT and CDR2 YYREEE (reference sequence). V was pared by 4 bases and J by 3 bases, with 20 bases between. The CDR3 is made up of 17 amino acids. The CDR3 is CASSPPVAGSGYNEQFF. The DNA of the CDR3 is TGTGCCAGCAGCCCGCCGGTGGCGGGCTCGGGCTACAATGAGCAGTTCTTC. The full variable domain, rest sourced from reference TRBV5-4 and TRBJ2-1, is ETGVTQSPTHLIKTRGQQVTLRCSSQSGHNTVSWYQQALGQGPQFIFQYYREEENGRGNFPPRFSGLQFPNYSSELNVNALELDDSALYLCASSPPVAGSGYNEQFFGPGTRLTVL.

V and J are TRBV5-6 and TRBJ2-5; 7 positions match TRBD2. The V gene's germline CDR1 is SGHDT and CDR2 YYEEEE. This CDR3 has 14 residues. With 4 bases clipped from V and 1 base from J, the junction kept 4 bases outside the gene matches. This CDR3 reads CASSIRLAQETQYF. In DNA form, the CDR3 reads TGTGCCAGCAGCATTAGACTAGCCCAAGAGACCCAGTACTTC.